This is a list of T cell receptor beta chains from one sample in a study of blood T cell repertoires in COVID-19. This table comes from immunoSEQ multiplex PCR, and its TCRdb copy is limited to in-frame clones, with some not included. The sample includes about 160,000 clones, roughly 84% of them seen just once. What was sequenced was peripheral blood. These receptors were taken from a man aged 50 to 60 with active or convalescent COVID-19. CDR3s include the opening cysteine and the closing phenylalanine or tryptophan. The order of the fields is D gene, V gene, clone size, J gene, CDR3 DNA, CDR3 protein. A D gene is named only where the DNA matches it firmly. For some rows the clone size is stated as once, few or many, or as a class when expanded; others skip it.

>.|TRBV9|.|TRBJ1-3
TGTGCCAGCAGCCTCGGCAGGGATAGGAACACCATATATTTT
CASSLGRDRNTIYF
>TRBD1|TRBV19|few|TRBJ1-1
TGTGCCAGTAGTCCAGAGGGCCCAGGGGGCACCTTGAACACTGAAGCTTTCTTT
CASSPEGPGGTLNTEAFF
>TRBD1|TRBV2|.|TRBJ1-2
TGTGCCAGCACTCCGACAGGGGAGTCCTATGGCTACACCTTC
CASTPTGESYGYTF
>.|TRBV19|once|TRBJ1-6
TGTGCCAGTAGTATAGTAGGCAGGACTATCGTGGATTCACCCCTCCACTTT
CASSIVGRTIVDSPLHF
>TRBD1|TRBV9|once|TRBJ1-4
TGTGCCAGCAGCGTAGGGCAGGGGGGTGAAAAACTGTTTTTT
CASSVGQGGEKLFF
>.|TRBV28|.|TRBJ2-2
TGTGCCAGCAGTTTAGGAGGAGTTAACGGGGAGCTGTTTTTT
CASSLGGVNGELFF
>.|TRBV6-5|.|TRBJ1-2
TGTGCCAGCAGTCCGACTACTAACTATGGCTACACCTTC
CASSPTTNYGYTF
>TRBD1|TRBV10-3|.|TRBJ2-1
TGTGCCGGACGGGACAGGGAAGTTGATGAGCAGTTCTTC
CAGRDREVDEQFF
>.|TRBV7-8|.|TRBJ2-3
TGTGCCAGCAGCCTATGGACCGACAGGCCTAACACAGATACGCAGTATTTT
CASSLWTDRPNTDTQYF
>TRBD2|TRBV4-2|.|TRBJ2-1
TGTGCCAGCAGCTCAACTAGCGGGGGGATCTACAATGAGCAGTTCTTC
CASSSTSGGIYNEQFF
>TRBD2|TRBV4-1|.|TRBJ2-1
TGCGCCAGCAGCCCCCGTACTAGCGGGAGACCTAGTGAGCAGTTCTTC
CASSPRTSGRPSEQFF
>TRBD1|TRBV6-1|.|TRBJ1-6
TGTGCCAGCAGTGAAAACAGGGGGCTCAATAATTCACCCCTCCACTTT
CASSENRGLNNSPLHF
>.|TRBV5-1|.|TRBJ1-1
TGCGCCAGCAGCTTGGGGGGGCCAGGGACTGAAGCTTTCTTT
CASSLGGPGTEAFF
>TRBD1|TRBV27|.|TRBJ2-2
TGTGCCAGCAGTTGGGACAGACGCACCGGGGAGCTGTTTTTT
CASSWDRRTGELFF
>.|TRBV6-5|.|TRBJ2-3
TGTGCCAGCAGTCGCCAGGGGGATACGCAGTATTTT
CASSRQGDTQYF
>.|TRBV11-3|.|TRBJ1-1
TGTGCCAGCAGCCGTGACACTTACACTGAAGCTTTCTTT
CASSRDTYTEAFF
>.|TRBV15|.|TRBJ2-2
TGTGCCACCAGCAGAGTAAAGGGGAACGGGGAGCTGTTTTTT
CATSRVKGNGELFF
>TRBD1|TRBV27|.|TRBJ1-5
TGTGCCAGCAGTCCGGGACAGGGGGTTTTTGGGGGCAATCAGCCCCAGCATTTT
CASSPGQGVFGGNQPQHF
>.|TRBV24-1|.|TRBJ2-5
TGTGCCACCAGTGATCCCACACAAGAGACCCAGTACTTC
CATSDPTQETQYF
>.|TRBV3-1/TRBV3-2|.|TRBJ1-6
TGTGCCAGCAGCCCGGGCCCTACAGGTTCACCCCTCCACTTT
CASSPGPTGSPLHF
>.|TRBV2|.|TRBJ2-4
TGTGCCAGCAGGATACAGGCACCCGGGGGCATTCAGTACTTC
CASRIQAPGGIQYF
>TRBD2|TRBV18|.|TRBJ2-3
TGTGCCAGCTCACCGCAGCGGGGGGCCAGAGATACGCAGTATTTT
CASSPQRGARDTQYF
>TRBD2|TRBV4-3|.|TRBJ2-2
TGCGCCAGCAGCCAAGATCAGCGGGGGGGCCTCGGGGAGCTGTTTTTT
CASSQDQRGGLGELFF
>TRBD1|TRBV27|.|TRBJ1-1
TGTGCCAGCAGTACAGGGGAATTGGTACTCGGTGAAGCTTTCTTT
CASSTGELVLGEAFF
>TRBD1|TRBV3-1/TRBV3-2|once|TRBJ1-5
TGTGCCAGCAGCCAGACAGGGAATGAAGGTAATCAGCCCCAGCATTTT
CASSQTGNEGNQPQHF
>TRBD1|TRBV7-6|many|TRBJ1-1
TGTGCCAGCAGCTTAGGACAGGGAATAAGGACTGAAGCTTTCTTT
CASSLGQGIRTEAFF
>.|TRBV7-9|few|TRBJ1-3
TGTGCCAGCAGCTTAGCCGGGGTTTACACCATATATTTT
CASSLAGVYTIYF
>.|TRBV7-2|.|TRBJ1-2
TGTGCCAGCAGCTTAGGCATAGCTAACTATGGCTACACCTTC
CASSLGIANYGYTF
>.|TRBV5-4|.|TRBJ2-2
TGTGCCAGCAGCTTGGCGGCCAGGCCCACCGGGGAGCTGTTTTTT
CASSLAARPTGELFF
>.|TRBV7-8|.|TRBJ1-1
TGTGCCAGCAGCCAATCAACGGGTCTCACTGAAGCTTTCTTT
CASSQSTGLTEAFF
>.|TRBV29-1|.|TRBJ2-7
TGCAGCGCAGGAGCACACACCGAGCAGTACTTC
CSAGAHTEQYF
>.|TRBV5-1|.|TRBJ2-2
TGCGCCAGCAGCTTGGCCGGGACTGGGATGACCGGGGAGCTGTTTTTT
CASSLAGTGMTGELFF
>TRBD2|TRBV3-1/TRBV3-2|.|TRBJ2-7
TGTGCCAGCAGCCCCCCGGGGGGCTCCTACGAGCAGTACTTC
CASSPPGGSYEQYF
>.|TRBV7-9|.|TRBJ2-3
TGTGCCAGCAGCTTAGAAGCCACCGATACGCAGTATTTT
CASSLEATDTQYF
>.|TRBV19|once|TRBJ1-1
TGTGCCAGTAGTATTGGGAGGAACACTGAAGCTTTCTTT
CASSIGRNTEAFF
>.|TRBV24-1|.|TRBJ1-2
TGTGCCACCAGTGACCGGGGTGTGGGCGAAAAATATGGCTACACCTTC
CATSDRGVGEKYGYTF
>TRBD2|TRBV7-3|.|TRBJ2-2
TGTGCCAGCAGCCTGAGCGGGAGGGACACCGGGGAGCTGTTTTTT
CASSLSGRDTGELFF
>TRBD1|TRBV27|.|TRBJ2-7
TGTGCCAGCAGTACTTTCACCGGGACAGGGGTTTGGGAGCAGTACTTC
CASSTFTGTGVWEQYF
>.|TRBV30|.|TRBJ1-1
TGTGCCTGGAGTGCCCTTTTGGAAGCTTTCTTT
CAWSALLEAFF
>TRBD2|TRBV24-1|.|TRBJ2-4
TGTGCCACCTCTGGACTAGCGGAAAACATTCAGTACTTC
CATSGLAENIQYF
>TRBD2|TRBV2|.|TRBJ2-2
TGTGCCAGCAGTCGGGGAGGGACCGGGGAGCTGTTTTTT
CASSRGGTGELFF
>.|TRBV19|.|TRBJ2-1
TGTGCCAGTAGTATTCTCCGGAGGACGGTTTACAATGAGCAGTTCTTC
CASSILRRTVYNEQFF
>.|TRBV20-1|once|TRBJ1-4
TGCAGTGCTAGTGGGCGGCTTAATGAAAAACTGTTTTTT
CSASGRLNEKLFF
>TRBD1|TRBV15|.|TRBJ1-4
TGTGCCACCAGCAAAGACAGGGGGCGGAATGAAAAACTGTTTTTT
CATSKDRGRNEKLFF
>.|TRBV5-5|once|TRBJ1-1
TGTGCCAGCAGCCCACAGGGTCGCACTGAAGCTTTCTTT
CASSPQGRTEAFF
>TRBD2|TRBV13|.|TRBJ2-1
TGTGCCAGCAGCCACACGACTAGCGGGAGCAACAATGAGCAGTTCTTC
CASSHTTSGSNNEQFF
>.|TRBV19|.|TRBJ1-4
TGTGCCAGTAGTTATCGCGGGGGGGCAACTAATGAAAAACTGTTTTTT
CASSYRGGATNEKLFF
>.|TRBV11-3|.|TRBJ2-6
TGTGCCAGCAGCTGGCCGGGGAAAGGGGCCAACGTCCTGACTTTC
CASSWPGKGANVLTF
>TRBD1|TRBV30|.|TRBJ2-7
TGTGCCTGGTTTAACCGGGACAGACCTGGAGAGCAGTACTTC
CAWFNRDRPGEQYF
>.|TRBV7-2|.|TRBJ2-7
TGTGCCAGCAGCACCAACCGGGACACTCTCGAGCAGTACTTC
CASSTNRDTLEQYF
>TRBD1|TRBV2|.|TRBJ2-2
TGTGCCAGCAGGATAATGGGGACAGTCACCGGGGAGCTGTTTTTT
CASRIMGTVTGELFF
>TRBD1|TRBV7-9|.|TRBJ1-4
TGTGCCAGCAGCTTAGGTGGGACAGCTTACTATAATGAAAAACTGTTTTTT
CASSLGGTAYYNEKLFF
>TRBD2|TRBV9|.|TRBJ2-7
TGTGCCAGCAGCGTAGCTCCCGGGGGGGACTACGAGCAGTACTTC
CASSVAPGGDYEQYF
>TRBD2|TRBV5-1|.|TRBJ2-7
TGCGCCAGCAGCGCCGGGGGAGCGGGGGATGTCGAGCAGTACTTC
CASSAGGAGDVEQYF
>.|TRBV29-1|.|TRBJ2-7
TGCAGCGTTGAAGATGGAGGGGGCGACGAGCAGTACTTC
CSVEDGGGDEQYF